These 6 T cell receptor beta chains were sequenced from one sample in a study of monozygotic twins with inflammatory bowel disease. TCRdb reworked the 5' RACE reads into one entry per CDR3 protein, no DNA. The sample has approximately 160,000 distinct CDR3 sequences. The sequenced sample consisted of blood. The receptors here all came from a human donor with ulcerative colitis or Crohn's disease, or a healthy co-twin of an affected twin (not recorded which).

The chain employs TRBV7-2 and TRBJ1-6; TCRdb outputs TRBD1, but without DNA this stays unchecked. The CDR3 is 14 amino acids. Germline CDR1 SGHTA, CDR2 FQGNSA. CDR3: CASSLQGYNSPLHF.

The chain joins TRBV4-1 to TRBJ1-3. The CDR3 contains 16 residues. Germline values: CDR1 MGHRA, CDR2 YSYEKL. CDR3 in amino acids: CASSQPDSLDGNTIYF.

The chain employs TRBV11-2 and TRBJ2-7; there is no DNA to check the TCRdb D call of TRBD1. Per germline, CDR1 SGHAT and CDR2 FQNNGV. This CDR3 comprises 15 residues. CDR3 amino acids: CASSPTGYSSYEQYF.

CDR3 loop: CATSRSGGNNEQFF. The chain combines TRBV15 with TRBJ2-1; the D call from TCRdb, TRBD1, cannot be confirmed without DNA. The CDR3 has 14 amino acids. Germline CDR1 LNHNV, CDR2 YYDKDF (reference sequence).

The J gene is TRBJ1-6, the V gene TRBV20-1; the TRBD1 assignment by TCRdb is unverifiable without DNA. Per germline, CDR1 DFQATT and CDR2 SNEGSKA (reference sequence). The CDR3 totals 16 residues. The CDR3 is CSARPWGQGEESPLHF.

The chain links TRBV15 to TRBJ2-5; without DNA, the TCRdb call of TRBD1 cannot be checked. CDR3 size: 17 residues. Per germline, CDR1 LNHNV and CDR2 YYDKDF (reference sequence). The CDR3 reads CATSRSTGSSYQETQYF.